Each of the 24 T cell receptor beta chains below was sequenced from the same sample in a study of cytomegalovirus exposure and HLA in healthy donors. Both 60 Vbeta primers and 13 Jbeta primers went into the PCR. Generated by immunoSEQ multiplex PCR, the TCRdb table keeps only in-frame clones and is missing some. The sample lists hundreds of thousands of clones, around 80% occurring once. Sequencing was performed on PBMCs. The receptors shown here come from a boy aged 2 to 10 in good health and CMV-seronegative.

The chain recombines TRBV6-4 with TRBJ1-2; D gene uncertain. V was pared by 6 bases and J by 6 bases, with 11 bases between. CDR3 length equals 12 residues. Germline CDR1 MRHNA, CDR2 SNTAGT. CDR3 nucleotide sequence: TGTGCCAGCAGGCCAGGTAATAATGGCTACACCTTC. Protein: CASRPGNNGYTF.

V gene TRBV5-1 combines with J gene TRBJ2-3, with D tentatively TRBD1 (6 bases). CDR1 and CDR2 (germline): SGHRS, YFSETQ. V dropped 4 bases and J dropped 4 bases, with 19 bases sitting between them. The CDR3 is made up of 16 amino acids. For the CDR3, the DNA is TGCGCCAGCAGCGCGGACAGTCTGGTCGACCCAGATACGCAGTATTTT. Amino acid sequence: CASSADSLVDPDTQYF.

V gene TRBV30 combines with J gene TRBJ2-7, with D perhaps matching TRBD2 (5 bases). V was pared by 0 bases and J by 9 bases, with 9 bases between. The germline CDR1 and CDR2 sequences are GTSNPN and SVGIG (reference sequence). The CDR3 covers 11 residues. The DNA of the CDR3 is TGTGCCTGGAGTGTTTTGGGGAGGCAGTACTTC. Translated, it gives CAWSVLGRQYF. The entire variable domain, with the rest obtained from reference TRBV30 and TRBJ2-7, is as follows: SQTIHQWPATLVQPVGSPLSLECTVEGTSNPNLYWYRQAAGRGLQLLFYSVGIGQISSEVPQNLSASRPQDRQFILSSKKLLLSDSGFYLCAWSVLGRQYFGPGTRLTVT.

This clone was detected only once. The chain has TRBV7-9 and TRBJ2-5; 9 bases map to TRBD1. V dropped 4 bases and J dropped 8; count of bases not matched to a gene: 11. This CDR3 is built from 15 residues. The germline CDR1 and CDR2 sequences are SEHNR and FQNEAQ (reference sequence). The CDR3 here is CASSSVAGTGQTQYF. The DNA of the CDR3 is TGTGCCAGCAGCTCTGTAGCTGGGACAGGGCAAACCCAGTACTTC.

The V gene is TRBV30, the J gene TRBJ1-5; D possibly corresponds to TRBD1 (5 bases). The germline V gene encodes CDR1 GTSNPN and CDR2 SVGIG (reference sequence). CDR3 length: 13 residues. Trimming pared 0 bases from V and 4 bases from J, leaving 7 bases between. CDR3 amino acids: CAWSVRQNQPQHF. The CDR3 nucleotides read TGTGCCTGGAGTGTCAGACAGAATCAGCCCCAGCATTTT.

V usage is TRBV5-1 and J usage is TRBJ1-1; D is possibly TRBD1 (6 bases). The germline CDR1 and CDR2 sequences are SGHRS and YFSETQ. Trimming pared 3 bases from V and 4 bases from J, leaving 10 bases between. CDR3 length: 13 amino acids. CDR3: CASSSQGTTEAFF. The DNA of the CDR3 is TGCGCCAGCAGCTCACAGGGTACCACTGAAGCTTTCTTT. The full variable domain, completed using reference TRBV5-1 and TRBJ1-1, is KAGVTQTPRYLIKTRGQQVTLSCSPISGHRSVSWYQQTPGQGLQFLFEYFSETQRNKGNFPGRFSGRQFSNSRSEMNVSTLELGDSALYLCASSSQGTTEAFFGQGTRLTVV.

This clone was counted between two and nine times. The chain has TRBV27 and TRBJ1-5, with D unresolved. CDR1 is MNHEY, CDR2 SMNVEV, per germline (reference sequence). The V and J ends lost 2 bases and 2 bases respectively, with 10 bases between them. The CDR3 is 15 residues long. The CDR3 loop reads CASSLRVGGNQPQHF. In nucleotides, the CDR3 is TGTGCCAGCAGTTTACGCGTTGGTGGCAATCAGCCCCAGCATTTT.

The rearrangement links TRBV30 to TRBJ2-1; no reliable D call. This CDR3 has 14 residues. Trimming removed 4 bases from V and 4 bases from J, with 14 bases in between. The germline V gene encodes CDR1 GTSNPN and CDR2 SVGIG (reference sequence). The CDR3 here is CAWNIHPDYNEQFF. CDR3 coding DNA: TGTGCCTGGAACATCCATCCCGATTACAATGAGCAGTTCTTC.

The J gene is TRBJ2-1, the V gene TRBV5-1; D is unclear. The V and J ends lost 3 bases and 5 bases respectively, with 12 bases between them. CDR3 size: 14 residues. The germline CDR1 and CDR2 sequences are SGHRS and YFSETQ. The CDR3 protein is CASSYLGANNEQFF. The CDR3 coding sequence is TGCGCCAGCAGCTATCTAGGCGCCAACAATGAGCAGTTCTTC.

This chain joins TRBV7-6 and TRBJ2-7; the D gene is possibly TRBD1 (5 bases). V lost 1 base, J lost 2 bases, and 12 bases lay in between. This CDR3 is built from 15 residues. Germline lookup yields CDR1 SGHVS and CDR2 FNYEAQ. As DNA, the CDR3 is TGTGCCAGCAGCTTAGGCTACGGACACACCTACGAGCAGTACTTC. As protein: CASSLGYGHTYEQYF.

This sequence joins TRBV5-5 and TRBJ1-5; D is perhaps TRBD1 (6 bases). Germline CDR1 and CDR2: SGHKS and YYEKEE (reference sequence). The length of the CDR3 is 15 residues. Trimming took off 2 bases at V and 2 bases at J, with 11 bases between the two ends. The CDR3 protein is CASSLSTGGNQPQHF. Written as DNA, the CDR3 is TGTGCCAGCAGCTTATCGACAGGAGGCAATCAGCCCCAGCATTTT.

The J gene is TRBJ2-1, the V gene TRBV21-1; the table's TRBD2 call for D was not verified on the DNA. TRBV21-1 is a listed pseudogene. The CDR3 length is 16 residues. CDR3 loop: CASGRSGRASYNEQFF. In DNA form, the CDR3 reads TGTGCCAGCGGACGTAGCGGGAGGGCCTCCTACAATGAGCAGTTCTTC.

The gene calls are TRBV6-4 and TRBJ2-1; D is possibly TRBD2 (5 bases). The CDR3 is 14 amino acids. V was trimmed by 2 bases and J by 9 bases, leaving 14 bases between them. The germline CDR1 and CDR2 sequences are MRHNA and SNTAGT. CDR3 coding DNA: TGTGCCAGCAGTGACGATGGAGAGCGGAGTGAGCAGTTCTTC. It specifies CASSDDGERSEQFF.

The chain combines TRBV16 with TRBJ2-2; 7 bases map to TRBD1. There are 17 residues in the CDR3. Per germline, CDR1 KGHSY and CDR2 FQNENV. Germline trimming cut 0 bases from V and 2 bases from J; bases unmatched to any gene: 6. This CDR3 is CASSQSTGVTNTGELFF. CDR3 nucleotides: TGTGCCAGCAGCCAATCTACAGGGGTCACTAACACCGGGGAGCTGTTTTTT.

This clone appeared a few times. The chain couples TRBV2 to TRBJ1-1, with a possible D match to TRBD1 (5 bases). The CDR3 loop spans 13 amino acids. V was shortened by 11 bases and J by 4 bases, with 17 bases between the two germline ends. The germline gives CDR1 SNHLY, CDR2 FYNNEI. The CDR3 spells CASRGMRTTEAFF. The CDR3 DNA is TGTGCCTCCCGGGGGATGAGGACCACTGAAGCTTTCTTT.

This clone was seen a handful of times. The rearrangement joins TRBV5-1 to TRBJ1-4; TRBD1 matches at 7 bases. The junction had 7 bases not matched to a gene; V was cut back by 3 bases and J by 5 bases. The CDR3 contains 15 residues. CDR1 and CDR2 (germline): SGHRS, YFSETQ. The CDR3 spells CASSWRGQRNEKLFF. CDR3 nucleotides: TGCGCCAGCAGCTGGAGGGGACAGCGCAATGAAAAACTGTTTTTT.

V is TRBV19 and J is TRBJ2-1; no reliable D call. Trimming removed 10 bases from V and 0 bases from J, with 16 bases in between. Germline lookup yields CDR1 LNHDA and CDR2 SQIVND (reference sequence). This CDR3 is 15 amino acids long. The CDR3 DNA follows: TGTGCCACGAGCCCTGGGCGAAGCTCCTACAATGAGCAGTTCTTC. Its translation is CATSPGRSSYNEQFF.

This clone was seen just once. The chain uses TRBV6-5 and TRBJ2-7; 9 nucleotides match TRBD2. Trimming removed 2 bases from V and 3 bases from J; junction bases left unmatched: 2. The V gene's germline CDR1 is MNHEY and CDR2 SVGAGI. The CDR3 has 14 residues. The CDR3 spells CASSYRLADYEQYF. CDR3 DNA: TGTGCCAGCAGTTACCGACTAGCGGACTACGAGCAGTACTTC.

V is TRBV5-1 and J is TRBJ2-5; no clear D gene. The germline CDR1 and CDR2 sequences are SGHRS and YFSETQ. V shed 1 base and J shed 1 base, with 5 bases lying between them. This CDR3 has 13 residues. The CDR3 DNA follows: TGCGCCAGCAGCTTGTTTCTCCAAGAGACCCAGTACTTC. Translating gives CASSLFLQETQYF.

J is TRBJ1-4 and V is TRBV9; 7 bases align to TRBD1. V was pared by 0 bases and J by 0 bases, with 2 bases of the junction left unmatched. This CDR3 contains 16 residues. Germline V gene lookup returns CDR1 SGDLS and CDR2 YYNGEE. CDR3 protein: CASSVGTGATNEKLFF. The CDR3, as DNA: TGTGCCAGCAGCGTAGGAACAGGGGCAACTAATGAAAAACTGTTTTTT. Full variable domain (rest looked up from reference TRBV9 and TRBJ1-4): DSGVTQTPKHLITATGQRVTLRCSPRSGDLSVYWYQQSLDQGLQFLIQYYNGEERAKGNILERFSAQQFPDLHSELNLSSLELGDSALYFCASSVGTGATNEKLFFGSGTQLSVL.

This chain uses TRBV19 with TRBJ2-4, with D perhaps matching TRBD1 (5 bases). Germline CDR1 LNHDA, CDR2 SQIVND (reference sequence). The CDR3 runs 14 residues. V was trimmed by 3 bases and J by 0 bases, leaving 6 bases between them. CDR3 nucleotides: TGTGCCAGTAGTATTCAGGGAGCCAAAAACATTCAGTACTTC. Protein: CASSIQGAKNIQYF.

The table lists this clone with a few counts. V is TRBV6-1 and J is TRBJ1-2, with D unclear. With 7 bases removed from V and 4 bases from J, the gap between germline ends came to 13 bases. The CDR3 spans 13 residues. CDR1 is MNHNS, CDR2 SASEGT, per germline. CDR3 DNA sequence: TGTGCCAGCATGATAGCCCGGAGCTATGGCTACACCTTC. Translating gives CASMIARSYGYTF.

The sample holds one count of this clone. The chain links TRBV6-5 to TRBJ2-7; 8 nucleotides match TRBD2. J was trimmed by 0 bases and V by 1 base; bases with no gene match: 2. Germline CDR1 reads MNHEY; CDR2 reads SVGAGI. This CDR3 region has 15 residues. CDR3 residues: CASSYFSGSSYEQYF. The CDR3 DNA is TGTGCCAGCAGTTACTTCAGCGGGAGCTCCTACGAGCAGTACTTC.

This rearrangement joins TRBV19 to TRBJ2-2; 8 bases align to TRBD1. Germline trimming cut 3 bases from V and 7 bases from J; bases unmatched to any gene: 7. The CDR3 contains 15 residues. Germline CDR1 is LNHDA and CDR2 is SQIVND (reference sequence). The CDR3 loop reads CASSMAGGAIGELFF. DNA for the CDR3: TGTGCCAGTAGTATGGCAGGGGGCGCGATCGGGGAGCTGTTTTTT.